This T cell receptor (beta chain) was sequenced in a study of blood T cell repertoires in COVID-19. Per the original data handling: Reference gene primer amplification in the assay estimated nucleated cell counts. Sequencing used immunoSEQ multiplex PCR; TCRdb keeps in-frame clones, though not all of them. The DNA was the basis for D and trimming; V, J and clone size are from that table. The repertoire holds some 90,000 clones, less than 90% seen once, with 1% to 1.5% in the top ten. CDR1 is SGHKS and CDR2 is YYEKEE in the germline V gene (reference sequence). The CDR3 consists of 15 residues. The ends lost 2 bases at V and 0 bases at J; junction bases unmatched: 2.

The sequencing input was peripheral blood. This clonotype was obtained from an elderly man with active or convalescent COVID-19. The rearrangement uses TRBV5-5 and TRBJ2-4, with 7 bases fitting TRBD1. The CDR3 DNA is TGTGCCAGCAGCTTAACAGGGGTAGCCAAAAACATTCAGTACTTC. It specifies CASSLTGVAKNIQYF.